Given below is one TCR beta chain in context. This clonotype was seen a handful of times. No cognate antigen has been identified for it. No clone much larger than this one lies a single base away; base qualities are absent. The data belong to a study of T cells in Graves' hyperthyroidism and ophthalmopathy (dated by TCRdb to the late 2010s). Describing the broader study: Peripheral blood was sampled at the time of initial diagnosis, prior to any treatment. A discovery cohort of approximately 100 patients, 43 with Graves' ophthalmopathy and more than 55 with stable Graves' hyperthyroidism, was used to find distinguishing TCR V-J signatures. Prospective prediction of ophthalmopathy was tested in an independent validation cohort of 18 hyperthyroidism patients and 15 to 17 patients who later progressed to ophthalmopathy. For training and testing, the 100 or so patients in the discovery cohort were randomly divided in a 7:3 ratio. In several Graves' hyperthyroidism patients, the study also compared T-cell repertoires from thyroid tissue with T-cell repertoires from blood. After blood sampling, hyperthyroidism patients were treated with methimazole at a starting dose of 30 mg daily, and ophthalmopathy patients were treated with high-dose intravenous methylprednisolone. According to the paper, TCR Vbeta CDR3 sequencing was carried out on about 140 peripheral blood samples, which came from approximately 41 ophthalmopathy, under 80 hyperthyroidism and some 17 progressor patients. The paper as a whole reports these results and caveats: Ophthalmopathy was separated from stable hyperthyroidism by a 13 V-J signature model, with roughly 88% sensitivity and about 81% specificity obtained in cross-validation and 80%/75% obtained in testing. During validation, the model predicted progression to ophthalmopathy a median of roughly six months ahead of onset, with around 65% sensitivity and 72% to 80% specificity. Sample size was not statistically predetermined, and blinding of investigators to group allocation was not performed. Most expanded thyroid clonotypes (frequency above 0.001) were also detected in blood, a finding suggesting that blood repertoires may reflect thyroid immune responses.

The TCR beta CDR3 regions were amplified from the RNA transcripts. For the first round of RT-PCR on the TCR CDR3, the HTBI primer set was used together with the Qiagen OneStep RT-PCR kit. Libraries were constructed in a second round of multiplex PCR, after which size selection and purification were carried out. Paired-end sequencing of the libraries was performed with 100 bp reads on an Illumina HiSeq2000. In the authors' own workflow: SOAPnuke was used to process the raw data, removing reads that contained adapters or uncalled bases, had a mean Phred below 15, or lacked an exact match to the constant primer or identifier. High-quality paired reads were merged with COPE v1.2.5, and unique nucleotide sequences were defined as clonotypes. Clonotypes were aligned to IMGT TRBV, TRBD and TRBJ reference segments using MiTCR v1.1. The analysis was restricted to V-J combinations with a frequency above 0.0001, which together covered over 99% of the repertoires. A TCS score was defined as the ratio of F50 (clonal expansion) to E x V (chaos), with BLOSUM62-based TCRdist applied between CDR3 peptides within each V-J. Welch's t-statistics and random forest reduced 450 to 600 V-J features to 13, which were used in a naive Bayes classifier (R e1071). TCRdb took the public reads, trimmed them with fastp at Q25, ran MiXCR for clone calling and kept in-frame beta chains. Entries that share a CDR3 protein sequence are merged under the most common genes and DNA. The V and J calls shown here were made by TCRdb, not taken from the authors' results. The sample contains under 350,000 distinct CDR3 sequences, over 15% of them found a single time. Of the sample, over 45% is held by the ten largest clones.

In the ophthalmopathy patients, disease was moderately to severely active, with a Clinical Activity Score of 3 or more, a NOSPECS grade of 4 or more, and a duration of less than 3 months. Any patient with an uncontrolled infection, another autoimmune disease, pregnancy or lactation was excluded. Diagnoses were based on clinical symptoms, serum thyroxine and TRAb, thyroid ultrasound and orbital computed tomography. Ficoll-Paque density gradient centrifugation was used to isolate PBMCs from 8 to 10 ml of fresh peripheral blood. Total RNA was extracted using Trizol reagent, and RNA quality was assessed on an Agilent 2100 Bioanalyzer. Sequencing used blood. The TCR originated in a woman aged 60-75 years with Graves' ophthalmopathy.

The CDR3 loop reads CASSSPHRGGPDTQYF. The DNA reads TGTGCCAGCAGCTCTCCCCACAGGGGGGGGCCAGATACGCAGTATTTT. The chain is assembled from TRBV7-9 and TRBJ2-3; the D region possibly corresponds to TRBD1 (8 bases align). V is pared back by 4 bases and J by 4 bases, with 18 bases lying between the germline termini. CDR3 length: 16 amino acids, cysteine to phenylalanine. The retained sequence is limited to the CDR3, 48 bases, with the frame set at the first base. CDR1 and CDR2, per the germline V gene (reference sequence), are SEHNR and FQNEAQ.